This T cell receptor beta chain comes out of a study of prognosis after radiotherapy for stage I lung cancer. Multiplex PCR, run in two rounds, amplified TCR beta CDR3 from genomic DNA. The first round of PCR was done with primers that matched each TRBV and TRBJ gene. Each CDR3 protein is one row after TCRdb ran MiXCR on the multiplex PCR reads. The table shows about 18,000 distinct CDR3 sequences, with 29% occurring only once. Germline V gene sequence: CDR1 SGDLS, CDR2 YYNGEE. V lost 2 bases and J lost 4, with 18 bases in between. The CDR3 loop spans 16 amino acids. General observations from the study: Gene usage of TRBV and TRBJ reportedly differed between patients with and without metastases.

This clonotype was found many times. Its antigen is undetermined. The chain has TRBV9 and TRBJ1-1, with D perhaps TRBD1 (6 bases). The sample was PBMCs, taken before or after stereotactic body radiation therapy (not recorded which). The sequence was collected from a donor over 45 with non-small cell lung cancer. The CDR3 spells CASSVNPGGAGTEAFF. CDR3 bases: TGTGCCAGCAGCGTGAACCCGGGGGGCGCGGGCACTGAAGCTTTCTTT.